This TCR beta chain is drawn from a study of OX40 agonist ivuxolimab in advanced cancers. Study-level results: Clonal expansion by week 6 occurred in CD4+ and CD8+ blood T cells (at 0.1 to 3.0 mg/kg).

With regard to this clone: Its antigen is undetermined.

Clones were read by immunoSEQ multiplex PCR, and TCRdb kept only the in-frame ones, dropping some. Of around 74,000 clones in the sample, approximately 90% are singletons; the top ten hold approximately 11%. CDR1 and CDR2 from the germline V gene are SEHNR and FQNEAQ (reference sequence). The CDR3 extends over 12 amino acids. The ends were cut back, 3 bases at V and 4 bases at J, with 6 bases in the middle. Here the sequenced sample was CD4+ or CD8+ T cells sorted from blood, taken in a trial of the OX40 agonist ivuxolimab. This chain connects TRBV7-9 to TRBJ1-1; unclear D gene. The receptor was derived from an adult with an advanced solid tumor such as melanoma, head and neck, liver or kidney cancer. CDR3 sequence: CASSLGFTEAFF. CDR3 nucleotides: TGTGCCAGCAGCTTGGGGTTCACTGAAGCTTTCTTT.